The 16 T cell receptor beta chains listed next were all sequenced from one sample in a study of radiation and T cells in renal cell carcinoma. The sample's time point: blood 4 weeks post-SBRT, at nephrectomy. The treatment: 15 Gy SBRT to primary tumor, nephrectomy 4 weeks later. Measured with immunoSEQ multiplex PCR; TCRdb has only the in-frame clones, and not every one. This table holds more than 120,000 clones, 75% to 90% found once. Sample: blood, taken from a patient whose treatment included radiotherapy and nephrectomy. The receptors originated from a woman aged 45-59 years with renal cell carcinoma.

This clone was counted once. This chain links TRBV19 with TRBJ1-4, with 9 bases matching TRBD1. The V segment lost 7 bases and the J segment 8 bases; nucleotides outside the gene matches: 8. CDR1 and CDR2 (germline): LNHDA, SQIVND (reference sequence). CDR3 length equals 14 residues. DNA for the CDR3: TGTGCCAGTAATTCGGGACAGGGTCGGGAAAAACTGTTTTTT. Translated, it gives CASNSGQGREKLFF.

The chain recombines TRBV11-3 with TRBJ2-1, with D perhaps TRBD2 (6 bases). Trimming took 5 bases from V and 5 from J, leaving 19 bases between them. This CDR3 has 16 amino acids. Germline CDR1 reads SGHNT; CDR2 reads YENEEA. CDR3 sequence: CASSPPSGLPNNEQFF. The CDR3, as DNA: TGTGCCAGCAGCCCCCCATCCGGACTACCGAACAATGAGCAGTTCTTC.

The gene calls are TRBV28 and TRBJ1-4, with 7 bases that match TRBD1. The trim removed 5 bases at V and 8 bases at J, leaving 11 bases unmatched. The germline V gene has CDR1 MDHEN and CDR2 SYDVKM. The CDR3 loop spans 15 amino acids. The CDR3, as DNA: TGTGCCAGCAGTATCAACACAGGGGACGGCGAAAAACTGTTTTTT. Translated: CASSINTGDGEKLFF. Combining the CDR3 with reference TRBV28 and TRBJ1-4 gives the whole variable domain DVKVTQSSRYLVKRTGEKVFLECVQDMDHENMFWYRQDPGLGLRLIYFSYDVKMKEKGDIPEGYSVSREKKERFSLILESASTNQTSMYLCASSINTGDGEKLFFGSGTQLSVL.

The chain's CDR3 is CASSPDRVQPQHF. The DNA for the CDR3 is TGTGCCAGCAGCCCTGACAGGGTCCAGCCCCAGCATTTT. The chain employs TRBV7-3 and TRBJ1-5; 7 nucleotides align to TRBD1. Germline trimming cut 5 bases from V and 7 bases from J; bases unmatched to any gene: 5. This CDR3 has 13 residues. The V gene's germline CDR1 is SGHTA and CDR2 FQGTGA.

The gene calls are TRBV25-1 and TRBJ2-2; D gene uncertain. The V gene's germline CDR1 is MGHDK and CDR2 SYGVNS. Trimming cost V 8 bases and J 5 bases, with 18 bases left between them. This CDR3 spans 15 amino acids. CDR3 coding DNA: TGTGCCAGCCAAAGTCCCCCTTTTACAACCGGGGAGCTGTTTTTT. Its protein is CASQSPPFTTGELFF. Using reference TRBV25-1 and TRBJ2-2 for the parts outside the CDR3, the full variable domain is EADIYQTPRYLVIGTGKKITLECSQTMGHDKMYWYQQDPGMELHLIHYSYGVNSTEKGDLSSESTVSRIRTEHFPLTLESARPSHTSQYLCASQSPPFTTGELFFGEGSRLTVL.

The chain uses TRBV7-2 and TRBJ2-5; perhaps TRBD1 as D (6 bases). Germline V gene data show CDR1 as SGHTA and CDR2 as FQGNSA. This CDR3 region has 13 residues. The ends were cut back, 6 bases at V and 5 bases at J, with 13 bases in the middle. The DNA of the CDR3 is TGTGCCAGCAGATCCACAGGGAGCGAGACCCAGTACTTC. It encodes CASRSTGSETQYF.

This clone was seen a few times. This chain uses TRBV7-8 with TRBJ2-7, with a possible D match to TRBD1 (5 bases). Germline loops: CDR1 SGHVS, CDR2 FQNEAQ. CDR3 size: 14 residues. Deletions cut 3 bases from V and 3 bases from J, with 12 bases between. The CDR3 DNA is TGTGCCAGCAGCTTGCAGGGTAAAGGCTACGAGCAGTACTTC. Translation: CASSLQGKGYEQYF.

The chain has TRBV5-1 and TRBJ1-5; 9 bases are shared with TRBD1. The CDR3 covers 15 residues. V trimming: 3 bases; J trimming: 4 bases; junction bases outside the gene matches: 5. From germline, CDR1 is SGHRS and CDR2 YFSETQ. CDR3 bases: TGCGCCAGCAGCTCGACAGGACAGGGGAATCAGCCCCAGCATTTT. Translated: CASSSTGQGNQPQHF.

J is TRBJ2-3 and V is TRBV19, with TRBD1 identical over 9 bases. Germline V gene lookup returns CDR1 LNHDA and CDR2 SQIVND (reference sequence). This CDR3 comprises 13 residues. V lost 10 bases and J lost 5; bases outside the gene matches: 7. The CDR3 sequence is CATDRQGEDTQYF. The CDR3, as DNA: TGTGCCACCGATAGACAGGGGGAAGATACGCAGTATTTT.

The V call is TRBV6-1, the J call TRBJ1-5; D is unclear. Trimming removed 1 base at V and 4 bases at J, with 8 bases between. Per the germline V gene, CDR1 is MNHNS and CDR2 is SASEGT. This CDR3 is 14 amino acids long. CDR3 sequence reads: CASSEGNLNQPQHF. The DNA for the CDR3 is TGTGCCAGCAGTGAAGGTAATCTTAATCAGCCCCAGCATTTT.

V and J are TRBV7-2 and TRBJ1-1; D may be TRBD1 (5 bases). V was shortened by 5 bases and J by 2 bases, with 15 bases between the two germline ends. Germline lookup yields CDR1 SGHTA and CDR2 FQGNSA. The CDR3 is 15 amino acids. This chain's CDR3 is CASSPTPGGNTEAFF. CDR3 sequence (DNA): TGTGCCAGCAGCCCCACCCCCGGGGGTAACACTGAAGCTTTCTTT. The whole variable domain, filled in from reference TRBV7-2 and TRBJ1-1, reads GAGVSQSPSNKVTEKGKDVELRCDPISGHTALYWYRQSLGQGLEFLIYFQGNSAPDKSGLPSDRFSAERTGGSVSTLTIQRTQQEDSAVYLCASSPTPGGNTEAFFGQGTRLTVV.

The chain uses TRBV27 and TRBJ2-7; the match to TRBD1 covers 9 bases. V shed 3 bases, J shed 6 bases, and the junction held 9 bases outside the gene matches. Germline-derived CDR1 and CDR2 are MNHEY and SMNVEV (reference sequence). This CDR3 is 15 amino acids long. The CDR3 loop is CASSFGLQGAGEQYF. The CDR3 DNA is TGTGCCAGCAGTTTTGGTTTACAGGGGGCCGGCGAGCAGTACTTC.

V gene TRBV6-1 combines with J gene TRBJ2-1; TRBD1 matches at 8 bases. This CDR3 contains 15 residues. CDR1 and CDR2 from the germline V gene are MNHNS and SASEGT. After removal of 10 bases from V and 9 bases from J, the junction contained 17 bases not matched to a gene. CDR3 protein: CATLHPGQGKGEQFF. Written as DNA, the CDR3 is TGTGCCACCCTACACCCTGGACAGGGTAAGGGTGAGCAGTTCTTC.

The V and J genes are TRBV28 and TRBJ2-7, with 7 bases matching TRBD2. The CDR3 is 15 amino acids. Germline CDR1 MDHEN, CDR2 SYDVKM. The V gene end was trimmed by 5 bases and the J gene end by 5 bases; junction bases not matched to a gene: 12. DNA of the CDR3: TGTGCCAGCAGTCCATCCCCGGGAGGCTTAGACGAGCAGTACTTC. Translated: CASSPSPGGLDEQYF. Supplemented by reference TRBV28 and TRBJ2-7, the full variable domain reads DVKVTQSSRYLVKRTGEKVFLECVQDMDHENMFWYRQDPGLGLRLIYFSYDVKMKEKGDIPEGYSVSREKKERFSLILESASTNQTSMYLCASSPSPGGLDEQYFGPGTRLTVT.

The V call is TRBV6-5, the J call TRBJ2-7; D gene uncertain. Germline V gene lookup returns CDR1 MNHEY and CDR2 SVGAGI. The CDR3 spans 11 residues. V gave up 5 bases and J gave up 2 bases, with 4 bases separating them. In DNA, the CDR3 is TGTGCCAGCAGTGAGACCTACGAGCAGTACTTC. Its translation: CASSETYEQYF.

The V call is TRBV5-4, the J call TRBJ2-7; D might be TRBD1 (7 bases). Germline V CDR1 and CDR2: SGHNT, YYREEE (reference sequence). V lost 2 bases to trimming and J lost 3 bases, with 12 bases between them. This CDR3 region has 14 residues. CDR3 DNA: TGTGCCAGCAGCTTCGGGGGACAGAGCTACGAGCAGTACTTC. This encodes CASSFGGQSYEQYF.